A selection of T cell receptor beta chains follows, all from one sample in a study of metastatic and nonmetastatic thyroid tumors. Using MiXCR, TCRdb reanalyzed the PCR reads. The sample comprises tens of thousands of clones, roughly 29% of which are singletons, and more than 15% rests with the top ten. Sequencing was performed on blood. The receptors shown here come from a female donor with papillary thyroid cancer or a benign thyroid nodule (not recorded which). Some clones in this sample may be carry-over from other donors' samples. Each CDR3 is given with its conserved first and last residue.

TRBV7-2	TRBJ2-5	CASSLVASGWETQYF
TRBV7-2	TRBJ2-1	CASSLAVRGGPYNEQFF
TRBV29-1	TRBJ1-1	CSVENSGSDEAFF
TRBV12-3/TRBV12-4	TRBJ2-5	CASGRGSLAETQYF
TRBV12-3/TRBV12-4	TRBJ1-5	CASSLGSYQPQHF
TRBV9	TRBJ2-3	CASSVAVGAGVDTQYF
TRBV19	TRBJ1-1	CASRSRQVYGPHTEAFF
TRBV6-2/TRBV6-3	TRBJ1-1	CASSYSGRNTEAFF
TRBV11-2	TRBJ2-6	CAIIFPDRAQGANVLTF
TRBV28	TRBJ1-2	CASSGGDRGGGYTF
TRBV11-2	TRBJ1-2	CASSPNRAGGYTF
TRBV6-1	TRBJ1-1	CASSARGTNTEAFF
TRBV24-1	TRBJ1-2	CATSDTRGRDTF
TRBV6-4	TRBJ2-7	CASSDVQTAYEQYF
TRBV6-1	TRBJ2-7	CASTPSHPAGRYEQYF
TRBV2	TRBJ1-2	CASRNITRSSYGYTF
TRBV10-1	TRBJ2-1	CASSSGQFSYNEQFF
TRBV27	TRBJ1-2	CASSSGTAGWGYTF
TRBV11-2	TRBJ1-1	CASSLSMNTEAFF
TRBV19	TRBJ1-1	CATKPGGRATEAFF
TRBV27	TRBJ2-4	CASSRNTVAKNIQYF
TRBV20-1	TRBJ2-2	CSAGMGLQGNTGELFF
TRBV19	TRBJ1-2	CATDRGWMSGGYTF
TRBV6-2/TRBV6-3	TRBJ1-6	CASGTVSGYSPLHF
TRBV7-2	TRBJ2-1	CASRKGWYNEQFF
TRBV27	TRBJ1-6	CASSLSGQENSPLHF
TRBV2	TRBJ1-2	CASKFEGALNYGYTF
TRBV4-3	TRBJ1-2	CASSQAWTGGDGYTF
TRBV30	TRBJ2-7	CAWGRSYEQYF